These T cell receptor beta chains were read from a single sample in a study of PD-L1 blockade in urothelial cancer. The repertoire was sequenced with immunoSEQ multiplex PCR; TCRdb's copy has only in-frame clones and lacks some. The sample lists roughly 20,000 clones; just over 85% were seen once. This specimen was PBMCs, taken around atezolizumab (anti-PD-L1) treatment. Receptors were obtained from a man aged 45-65 years with urothelial cancer. CDR3s include the opening cysteine and the closing phenylalanine or tryptophan. The D gene is left open where the match is weak. Rows give clone size only sometimes, using once, few, many, or a class for an expanded clone.

>TRBV27|TRBJ2-3|TRBD2|.
CASSPGVGTSGSTDTQYF
TGTGCCAGCAGTCCGGGGGTCGGGACTAGCGGGAGCACAGATACGCAGTATTTT
>TRBV25-1|TRBJ2-2|TRBD1|.
CASSPGQGASGELFF
TGTGCCAGCAGTCCGGGACAGGGGGCATCCGGGGAGCTGTTTTTT
>TRBV10-3|TRBJ2-2|.|once
CAISPREGGTGELFF
TGTGCCATCAGCCCTCGAGAGGGAGGTACCGGGGAGCTGTTTTTT
>TRBV11-2|TRBJ1-1|TRBD1|.
CASSSRGRTEAFF
TGTGCCAGCAGCTCTAGGGGGCGGACTGAAGCTTTCTTT
>TRBV18|TRBJ1-2|.|.
CASSMGALLGYGYTF
TGTGCCAGCTCAATGGGGGCTTTGCTCGGCTATGGCTACACCTTC
>TRBV20-1|TRBJ1-2|.|.
CSAKSYGYTF
TGCAGTGCTAAGAGCTATGGCTACACCTTC
>TRBV6-5|TRBJ2-5|.|.
CASSYSAAPQYF
TGTGCCAGCAGTTACTCAGCCGCCCCCCAGTACTTC
>TRBV5-1|TRBJ2-5|TRBD1|.
CASSVTGASETQYF
TGCGCCAGCAGCGTAACAGGGGCCAGCGAGACCCAGTACTTC
>TRBV6-4|TRBJ2-1|TRBD2|few
CATSSSGHSYNEQFF
TGTGCCACCTCCTCTAGCGGGCACTCCTACAATGAGCAGTTCTTC
>TRBV7-7|TRBJ2-1|.|.
CASSLEASRSSYNEQFF
TGTGCCAGCAGCTTAGAAGCATCCCGGAGCTCCTACAATGAGCAGTTCTTC
>TRBV19|TRBJ2-6|TRBD1|once
CASSRRQGNGANVLTF
TGTGCCAGTAGTAGACGACAGGGGAATGGGGCCAACGTCCTGACTTTC
>TRBV29-1|TRBJ2-3|TRBD2|.
CSVDGRGTDTQYF
TGCAGCGTTGACGGGAGGGGCACAGATACGCAGTATTTT
>TRBV15|TRBJ2-5|.|.
CATSREAGPGETQYF
TGTGCCACCAGCAGAGAAGCGGGTCCAGGGGAGACCCAGTACTTC
>TRBV5-1|TRBJ1-1|.|.
CASSLGAGSDTEAFF
TGCGCCAGCAGCTTGGGGGCAGGGTCGGACACTGAAGCTTTCTTT
>TRBV19|TRBJ1-2|.|.
CASSQGWYGYTF
TGTGCCAGTAGTCAGGGTTGGTATGGCTACACCTTC
>TRBV27|TRBJ2-5|.|.
CASSPGQWETQYF
TGTGCCAGCAGTCCAGGACAGTGGGAGACCCAGTACTTC
>TRBV9|TRBJ2-3|TRBD1|.
CASSTGQGATHTQYF
TGTGCCAGCAGCACGGGACAGGGGGCAACCCATACGCAGTATTTT
>TRBV14|TRBJ1-2|.|once
CASSRWDNALDYGYTF
TGTGCCAGCAGCCGATGGGACAACGCCCTTGACTATGGCTACACCTTC
>TRBV19|TRBJ2-5|.|.
CASSIFPYGEETQYF
TGTGCCAGTAGTATATTCCCATACGGAGAAGAGACCCAGTACTTC
>TRBV28|TRBJ2-7|TRBD2|.
CASSSSLTSGRAQYF
TGTGCCAGCAGTTCTTCCTTGACTAGCGGGAGGGCCCAGTACTTC
>TRBV12-5|TRBJ1-1|.|once
CASGLVYEGAFF
TGTGCTAGTGGTTTGGTGTACGAGGGAGCTTTCTTT
>TRBV7-2|TRBJ2-1|.|.
CASSLDIRTAYNEQFF
TGTGCCAGCAGCTTAGACATTCGGACAGCCTACAATGAGCAGTTCTTC
>TRBV10-2|TRBJ1-5|TRBD1|few
CASTPGTGAGYSNQPQHF
TGCGCCAGCACCCCGGGGACAGGGGCGGGTTATAGCAATCAGCCCCAGCATTTT
>TRBV9|TRBJ1-2|.|.
CASAAPLQGRGYTF
TGTGCCTCAGCAGCGCCACTACAGGGTCGAGGCTACACCTTC
>TRBV14|TRBJ1-2|.|.
CASSQVSTANYGYTF
TGTGCCAGCAGCCAAGTTTCGACAGCTAACTATGGCTACACCTTC
>TRBV11-2|TRBJ2-7|.|.
CASSPLSTYEQYF
TGTGCCAGCAGTCCCCTATCGACCTACGAGCAGTACTTC
>TRBV7-9|TRBJ2-3|TRBD2|few
CASRSPLAGRTDTQYF
TGTGCCAGCAGGTCGCCCCTAGCGGGAAGAACAGATACGCAGTATTTT
>TRBV13|TRBJ2-5|TRBD2|.
CASRGRTSGGAPETQYF
TGTGCCAGCAGGGGCCGGACTAGCGGGGGGGCCCCAGAGACCCAGTACTTC
>TRBV19|TRBJ1-1|.|.
CASSPGISEAFF
TGTGCCAGTAGTCCAGGGATTTCTGAAGCTTTCTTT
>TRBV28|TRBJ1-2|TRBD1|.
CASSQQGANYGYTF
TGTGCCAGCAGCCAACAGGGGGCGAACTATGGCTACACCTTC
>TRBV28|TRBJ2-7|TRBD1|.
CASSSPRGQAYEQYF
TGTGCCAGCAGTTCCCCCAGGGGGCAAGCCTACGAGCAGTACTTC
>TRBV7-9|TRBJ2-3|TRBD1|.
CASSIPGQSTDTQYF
TGTGCCAGCAGCATCCCGGGACAGAGCACAGATACGCAGTATTTT
>TRBV30|TRBJ1-1|TRBD1|.
CAWSAQGARSAFF
TGTGCCTGGAGTGCCCAGGGGGCGCGGTCAGCTTTCTTT
>TRBV4-1|TRBJ2-3|TRBD2|.
CASSQAGLAGNTDTQYF
TGCGCCAGCAGCCAAGCGGGACTAGCGGGGAACACAGATACGCAGTATTTT
>TRBV28|TRBJ2-4|TRBD2|.
CASSTPGTRFDIQYF
TGTGCCAGCAGTACACCCGGGACTAGATTTGACATTCAGTACTTC
>TRBV7-8|TRBJ2-7|.|.
CASSLVGVGGQRYEQYF
TGTGCCAGCAGCTTAGTAGGGGTCGGGGGACAGCGATACGAGCAGTACTTC
>TRBV4-2|TRBJ1-1|TRBD1|.
CASSRQGRDTEAFF
TGTGCCAGCAGCCGACAGGGGAGGGACACTGAAGCTTTCTTT
>TRBV10-3|TRBJ2-7|TRBD2|.
CALGLAGVDQYF
TGTGCCCTCGGACTAGCGGGAGTAGATCAGTACTTC
>TRBV7-6|TRBJ1-6|.|.
CASSPAWGSPNSPLHF
TGTGCCAGCAGCCCAGCCTGGGGCAGCCCGAATTCACCCCTCCACTTT
>TRBV5-1|TRBJ2-5|TRBD1|.
CASSSRDGTGREETQYF
TGCGCCAGCAGCTCCCGGGATGGGACAGGGAGGGAAGAGACCCAGTACTTC
>TRBV27|TRBJ2-5|TRBD1|.
CASSYSGQKETQYF
TGTGCCAGCAGTTACTCGGGACAGAAAGAGACCCAGTACTTC
>TRBV7-9|TRBJ2-5|TRBD2|.
CASSFGLADQETQYF
TGTGCCAGCAGCTTTGGACTAGCGGACCAAGAGACCCAGTACTTC
>TRBV27|TRBJ2-7|.|.
CASSLLGHEQYF
TGTGCCAGCAGTTTATTGGGCCACGAGCAGTACTTC
>TRBV10-2|TRBJ2-7|TRBD1|.
CASSEYRDRGHEQYF
TGCGCCAGCAGTGAGTACCGGGACAGGGGCCACGAGCAGTACTTC
>TRBV5-1|TRBJ2-7|TRBD1|.
CASSFPPGQTSYEQYF
TGCGCCAGCAGCTTCCCTCCGGGACAGACTTCCTACGAGCAGTACTTC
>TRBV5-1|TRBJ2-4|TRBD2|.
CASSAGVAKNIQYF
TGCGCCAGCAGCGCGGGGGTAGCCAAAAACATTCAGTACTTC
>TRBV5-1|TRBJ2-7|.|.
CASSLVGQIFDEQYF
TGCGCCAGCAGCTTGGTTGGGCAGATTTTTGACGAGCAGTACTTC
>TRBV30|TRBJ2-7|.|.
CAWSYRDYEQYF
TGTGCCTGGAGTTACAGGGACTACGAGCAGTACTTC